These 25 T cell receptor beta chains share one sample of origin, sequenced in a study of cytomegalovirus exposure and HLA in healthy donors. 60 Vbeta and 13 Jbeta primers were used in PCR. Produced via immunoSEQ multiplex PCR; TCRdb's table is partial and in-frame only. The sample has about 93,000 clones; approximately 80% are singletons. The sequenced sample was PBMCs. These receptors were collected from a woman aged 40-49 years in good health and CMV-seronegative.

This chain uses TRBV4-1 with TRBJ2-7; no definite D call. V was cut by 1 base and J by 4 bases, with 8 bases left in between. CDR1 MGHRA and CDR2 YSYEKL come from the germline V gene. The CDR3 loop spans 13 amino acids. Here the CDR3 DNA reads TGCGCCAGCAGCCAAGGGTCAGTTTACGAGCAGTACTTC. This codes for CASSQGSVYEQYF.

V and J are TRBV7-2 and TRBJ2-7; D is uncertain. In germline, CDR1 is SGHTA, CDR2 FQGNSA. Trimming pared 1 base from V and 5 bases from J, leaving 12 bases between. The length of the CDR3 is 14 residues. The DNA for the CDR3 is TGTGCCAGCAGCTTAGTTGGTGGGCCTAACGAGCAGTACTTC. Translation: CASSLVGGPNEQYF.

The rearrangement links TRBV7-9 to TRBJ1-2; the match to TRBD1 covers 8 bases. The CDR3 totals 16 residues. J lost 6 bases, V lost 2 bases, and 11 bases had no gene match. Germline V gene lookup returns CDR1 SEHNR and CDR2 FQNEAQ (reference sequence). The CDR3 here is CASSLKGQERVNGYTF. Written as DNA, the CDR3 is TGTGCCAGCAGCTTAAAGGGACAGGAGAGAGTGAATGGCTACACCTTC.

V gene TRBV7-2 combines with J gene TRBJ1-2, with D tentatively TRBD1 (5 bases). V was shortened by 0 bases and J by 5 bases, with 16 bases between the two germline ends. This CDR3 has 16 residues. Germline V CDR1 and CDR2: SGHTA, FQGNSA. CDR3 sequence (DNA): TGTGCCAGCAGCTTAGCATTTGGGGGGTCGGGGTATGGCTACACCTTC. It yields the protein CASSLAFGGSGYGYTF.

The chain has TRBV5-6 and TRBJ2-7, with 9 bases lining up with TRBD1. Losses at the gene ends were 4 bases for V and 4 bases for J; bases not matched to a gene: 6. CDR1 and CDR2 from the germline V gene are SGHDT and YYEEEE. The CDR3 runs 14 residues. CDR3 sequence reads: CASSADRGRYEQYF. The CDR3 DNA is TGTGCCAGCAGCGCGGACAGGGGAAGGTACGAGCAGTACTTC.

The chain recombines TRBV6-5 with TRBJ2-2, with a weak D call TRBD2 (6 bases). The CDR3 has 15 residues. V was shortened by 6 bases and J by 3 bases, with 14 bases between the two germline ends. Per the germline V gene, CDR1 is MNHEY and CDR2 is SVGAGI. The CDR3 region has the DNA TGTGCCAGCAGATTCTCGGGGGTGTACACCGGGGAGCTGTTTTTT. Its translation: CASRFSGVYTGELFF.

Written as DNA, the CDR3 is TGTGCCAGCTCACCCGTGCTACAGGGATCTTTAGGAAACACCATATATTTT. Encoded protein: CASSPVLQGSLGNTIYF. The J gene is TRBJ1-3, the V gene TRBV18, with D perhaps TRBD1 (6 bases). V lost 3 bases, J lost 4 bases, and 19 bases lay in between. CDR1 and CDR2 from the germline V gene are KGHSH and LQKENI. The CDR3 length is 17 residues.

This clone has just one count. The rearrangement links TRBV6-4 to TRBJ2-3; 8 bases are shared with TRBD2. J was trimmed by 3 bases and V by 4 bases; bases with no gene match: 3. Germline V CDR1 and CDR2: MRHNA, SNTAGT. This CDR3 has 14 amino acids. CDR3 sequence: CASSGSSGTDTQYF. The CDR3 DNA follows: TGTGCCAGCAGTGGGTCTAGCGGGACAGATACGCAGTATTTT.

This chain links TRBV4-1 with TRBJ2-7; TRBD2 matches 14 bases. Germline CDR1 MGHRA, CDR2 YSYEKL. J was trimmed by 2 bases and V by 5 bases; bases with no gene match: 14. This CDR3 spans 19 amino acids. CDR3 residues: CASSTKPGLAGESAYEQYF. The CDR3 DNA is TGCGCCAGCAGCACCAAACCGGGACTAGCGGGAGAGTCCGCCTACGAGCAGTACTTC.

This clone was observed a handful of times. The rearrangement uses TRBV5-6 and TRBJ1-1; D possibly corresponds to TRBD1 (6 bases). Germline loops: CDR1 SGHDT, CDR2 YYEEEE. The CDR3 consists of 14 residues. Trimming stripped 3 bases from V and 5 bases from J, with 14 bases between. The CDR3 region has the DNA TGTGCCAGCAGCTGGGCGGGGGCGCGGACTGAAGCTTTCTTT. Protein product: CASSWAGARTEAFF.

The chain links TRBV5-4 to TRBJ1-2; D remains ambiguous. V lost 4 bases, J lost 0 bases, and 10 bases lay in between. Germline lookup yields CDR1 SGHNT and CDR2 YYREEE (reference sequence). This CDR3 is 14 amino acids long. The CDR3 sequence: CASSRGPSNYGYTF. The CDR3 DNA reads as TGTGCCAGCAGCCGAGGGCCTTCTAACTATGGCTACACCTTC.

V gene TRBV7-2 combines with J gene TRBJ1-1; tentative D call: TRBD1 (6 bases). CDR3 size: 16 residues. Germline lookup yields CDR1 SGHTA and CDR2 FQGNSA. Trimming took 1 base from V and 7 from J, leaving 19 bases between them. The CDR3 coding sequence is TGTGCCAGCAGCTTAGATCAGATTTTAGGACAGATTGAAGCTTTCTTT. Translation gives CASSLDQILGQIEAFF.

This chain connects TRBV6-5 to TRBJ1-2, with TRBD1 matching over 8 bases. The V segment lost 5 bases and the J segment 3 bases; nucleotides outside the gene matches: 8. CDR3 length: 15 residues. Per the germline V gene, CDR1 is MNHEY and CDR2 is SVGAGI. CDR3 sequence (DNA): TGTGCCAGCAGTGGCCCGGGGACAGGCGACTATGGCTACACCTTC. Amino acid sequence: CASSGPGTGDYGYTF.

The V call is TRBV27, the J call TRBJ2-3, with 16 bases fitting TRBD2. The trim removed 4 bases at V and 4 bases at J, leaving 5 bases unmatched. This CDR3 is built from 17 residues. The germline CDR1 and CDR2 sequences are MNHEY and SMNVEV (reference sequence). CDR3 DNA: TGTGCCAGCAGTTCCAAGGGACTAGCGGGAGGGTCAGATACGCAGTATTTT. This sequence encodes CASSSKGLAGGSDTQYF.

V is TRBV5-4 and J is TRBJ2-1; D perhaps matches TRBD1 (5 bases). This CDR3 is built from 14 residues. Germline-derived CDR1 and CDR2 are SGHNT and YYREEE (reference sequence). The germline V and J ends were trimmed by 5 bases and 7 bases, with 16 bases remaining between them. The CDR3 nucleotides are TGTGCCAGCAGTGACCCAGGGAATAGGAATGAGCAGTTCTTC. Residues: CASSDPGNRNEQFF. The full variable domain, completed using reference TRBV5-4 and TRBJ2-1, is ETGVTQSPTHLIKTRGQQVTLRCSSQSGHNTVSWYQQALGQGPQFIFQYYREEENGRGNFPPRFSGLQFPNYSSELNVNALELDDSALYLCASSDPGNRNEQFFGPGTRLTVL.

V is TRBV4-2 and J is TRBJ2-3; D gene ambiguous. The CDR3 runs 14 residues. Trimming took 0 bases from V and 0 from J, leaving 4 bases between them. Germline V CDR1 and CDR2: LGHNA, YNFKEQ. In DNA, the CDR3 is TGTGCCAGCAGCCAAGAACTTAGCACAGATACGCAGTATTTT. Its protein is CASSQELSTDTQYF.

The CDR3 DNA reads as TGCGCCAGCAGAACATCTCCCCGGTGGACTGACCGCAGGCGGTACTTC. Translated, it gives CASRTSPRWTDRRRYF. The chain recombines TRBV5-1 with TRBJ2-7; possible D gene TRBD2, 5 bases. V gave up 5 bases and J gave up 12 bases, with 30 bases separating them. This CDR3 is 16 amino acids long. CDR1 SGHRS and CDR2 YFSETQ come from the germline V gene.

The V and J genes are TRBV5-1 and TRBJ1-1; D is possibly TRBD1 (6 bases). V was shortened by 2 bases and J by 3 bases, with 20 bases between the two germline ends. The length of the CDR3 is 17 residues. CDR1 is SGHRS, CDR2 YFSETQ, per germline. CDR3 protein: CASSFKGGRPGDTEAFF. The CDR3 DNA follows: TGCGCCAGCAGCTTCAAGGGGGGGCGCCCCGGGGACACTGAAGCTTTCTTT. Full variable domain (remainder filled in from reference TRBV5-1 and TRBJ1-1): KAGVTQTPRYLIKTRGQQVTLSCSPISGHRSVSWYQQTPGQGLQFLFEYFSETQRNKGNFPGRFSGRQFSNSRSEMNVSTLELGDSALYLCASSFKGGRPGDTEAFFGQGTRLTVV.

The chain has TRBV5-1 and TRBJ2-5; D is uncertain. In germline, CDR1 is SGHRS, CDR2 YFSETQ. Trimming cost V 2 bases and J 2 bases, with 10 bases left between them. This CDR3 region has 14 residues. In nucleotides, the CDR3 is TGCGCCAGCAGCTTACCGTCCAGACAAGAGACCCAGTACTTC. Its protein product is CASSLPSRQETQYF.

This chain connects TRBV19 to TRBJ2-7; 7 nucleotides match TRBD1. Trimming took 7 bases from V and 2 from J; bases not matched to a gene: 5. The CDR3 extends over 13 amino acids. From germline, CDR1 is LNHDA and CDR2 SQIVND (reference sequence). The DNA of the CDR3 is TGTGCCAGTACTAGTGGACAGGCCTACGAGCAGTACTTC. This sequence encodes CASTSGQAYEQYF.

The chain employs TRBV28 and TRBJ1-5; the match to TRBD1 covers 7 bases. The V segment lost 7 bases and the J segment 2 bases; nucleotides outside the gene matches: 11. CDR3 length: 16 residues. Germline values: CDR1 MDHEN, CDR2 SYDVKM. The CDR3 region is CASTYRGSIGNQPQHF. The CDR3 region has the DNA TGTGCCAGCACCTACAGGGGAAGTATCGGCAATCAGCCCCAGCATTTT. Drawing the rest from reference TRBV28 and TRBJ1-5, the complete variable domain is DVKVTQSSRYLVKRTGEKVFLECVQDMDHENMFWYRQDPGLGLRLIYFSYDVKMKEKGDIPEGYSVSREKKERFSLILESASTNQTSMYLCASTYRGSIGNQPQHFGDGTRLSIL.

This chain uses TRBV2 with TRBJ2-3; 12 bases are shared with TRBD2. V shed 7 bases and J 4 bases; nucleotides not matched to a gene: 18. CDR1 SNHLY and CDR2 FYNNEI come from the germline V gene. The CDR3 has 19 residues. CDR3 bases: TGTGCCAGCACTTGGGACCGCACCAGGGCTAGCGGGAGGGCAGATACGCAGTATTTT. Translated: CASTWDRTRASGRADTQYF.

The chain combines TRBV5-1 with TRBJ2-3, with D possibly being TRBD2 (5 bases). This CDR3 is built from 12 residues. V was trimmed by 4 bases and J by 9 bases, leaving 12 bases between them. Germline V CDR1 and CDR2: SGHRS, YFSETQ. The CDR3 loop reads CASSAEGGTQYF. CDR3 sequence (DNA): TGCGCCAGCAGCGCTGAGGGTGGCACGCAGTATTTT.

The gene calls are TRBV7-8 and TRBJ2-3; D uncertain. The V end was cut by 3 bases, the J end by 4 bases, with 14 bases between. In germline, CDR1 is SGHVS, CDR2 FQNEAQ. This CDR3 has 15 residues. The CDR3 loop is CASSLGLLAADTQYF. The CDR3 DNA reads TGTGCCAGCAGCTTGGGCCTCCTGGCCGCAGATACGCAGTATTTT.

The chain joins TRBV18 to TRBJ1-1, with D perhaps matching TRBD1 (6 bases). Germline V gene sequence: CDR1 KGHSH, CDR2 LQKENI. V shed 3 bases and J shed 4 bases, with 18 bases lying between them. The CDR3 totals 16 residues. This CDR3 is CASSPAGGLSGTEAFF. Written as DNA, the CDR3 is TGTGCCAGCTCACCGGCGGGGGGGCTTTCGGGCACTGAAGCTTTCTTT.